Below, 28 T cell receptor beta chains from the same sample are listed, as sequenced in a study of blood T cell repertoires in COVID-19. Profiling relied on immunoSEQ multiplex PCR, and the TCRdb table lists in-frame clones only, not all of them. Of 390,000 or so clones listed, roughly four fifths are singletons. Specimen: PBMCs or T cells enriched from blood (not recorded which). These receptors were collected from a woman aged 45 to 65 who had recovered from COVID-19.

The V gene is TRBV2, the J gene TRBJ1-5, with 8 bases that match TRBD1. This CDR3 is built from 17 residues. Looked up from germline, CDR1 is SNHLY and CDR2 is FYNNEI. With V trimmed by 6 bases and J by 0 bases, 10 bases remained unmatched. The DNA of the CDR3 is TGTGCCAGCAGCGTTCCTACAGGGGGAGTTAGCAATCAGCCCCAGCATTTT. Amino acids: CASSVPTGGVSNQPQHF.

J is TRBJ1-3 and V is TRBV6-1; TRBD1 is a possible D gene (6 bases). Trimming took off 2 bases at V and 4 bases at J, with 9 bases between the two ends. Germline CDR1 is MNHNS and CDR2 is SASEGT. The length of the CDR3 is 14 residues. CDR3 loop: CASSELRGGNTIYF. The CDR3 region has the DNA TGTGCCAGCAGTGAACTCAGGGGAGGAAACACCATATATTTT.

The chain is built from TRBV18 and TRBJ1-1; D possibly corresponds to TRBD1 (6 bases). From germline, CDR1 is KGHSH and CDR2 LQKENI. The CDR3 consists of 15 residues. V lost 8 bases and J lost 0, with 16 bases in between. DNA of the CDR3: TGTGCCAGCCGAAAACAGGGCCCCATGAACACTGAAGCTTTCTTT. Translated, it gives CASRKQGPMNTEAFF.

The chain joins TRBV6-2 or TRBV6-3 to TRBJ1-2; 9 bases line up with TRBD1. This CDR3 contains 14 residues. Germline V gene lookup returns CDR1 MNHEY and CDR2 SVGEGT. V was clipped by 5 bases and J by 6 bases; unmatched bases: 7. In DNA, the CDR3 is TGTGCCAGCAGTGCTACAGGGGGCTGGAATGGCTACACCTTC. This sequence encodes CASSATGGWNGYTF.

The chain combines TRBV5-6 with TRBJ1-1; TRBD1 might be the D (6 bases). Germline CDR1 reads SGHDT; CDR2 reads YYEEEE. The V gene lost 1 base and the J gene lost 5 bases, with 15 bases spanning the gap. This CDR3 is built from 15 residues. Here the CDR3 DNA reads TGTGCCAGCAGCTTGTTTTCAGGGGCATGGACTGAAGCTTTCTTT. Amino acid sequence: CASSLFSGAWTEAFF.

The chain carries TRBV12-5 and TRBJ1-1; D is possibly TRBD1 (5 bases). Trimming shortened V by 5 bases and J by 3 bases, and 19 bases separated the two germline ends. Per germline, CDR1 LGHNT and CDR2 FRNRAP. CDR3 size: 16 residues. CDR3 DNA: TGTGCTAGTGGTCCCGGAGAAGGGGATAGGGACACTGAAGCTTTCTTT. It is translated as CASGPGEGDRDTEAFF.

V and J are TRBV5-1 and TRBJ2-1; D is undetermined. V gave up 5 bases and J gave up 8 bases, with 11 bases separating them. The CDR3 has 12 amino acids. The V gene's germline CDR1 is SGHRS and CDR2 YFSETQ. The CDR3 DNA reads TGCGCCAGCAGTGGCAGATTTTATGAGCAGTTCTTC. Its translation: CASSGRFYEQFF.

This rearrangement joins TRBV7-2 to TRBJ2-1, with 8 bases identical to TRBD2. This CDR3 contains 15 residues. In germline, CDR1 is SGHTA, CDR2 FQGNSA. Germline trimming cut 5 bases from V and 4 bases from J; bases unmatched to any gene: 7. The CDR3 coding sequence is TGTGCCAGCAGCCCCTTCGGGGGGGGTTACAATGAGCAGTTCTTC. Translation gives CASSPFGGGYNEQFF.

V and J are TRBV4-2 and TRBJ1-1; a possible D gene is TRBD1 (6 bases). This CDR3 is built from 15 residues. Germline-derived CDR1 and CDR2 are LGHNA and YNFKEQ. Trimming pared 4 bases from V and 3 bases from J, leaving 15 bases between. Here the CDR3 reads CASSRQTQGYTEAFF. The CDR3 nucleotides are TGTGCCAGCAGCCGACAAACACAGGGCTACACTGAAGCTTTCTTT.

This clone occurred many times. The chain is built from TRBV3-1 (or the pseudogene TRBV3-2) and TRBJ1-1; TRBD1 agrees at 9 bases. The CDR3 covers 13 residues. In germline, CDR1 is LGHDT, CDR2 YNNKEL (reference sequence). The junction had 5 bases not matched to a gene; V was cut back by 1 base and J by 11 bases. The CDR3 nucleotides are TGTGCCAGCAGCCAAGGACAGGGGGTTGGGGCTTTCTTT. This gives the protein CASSQGQGVGAFF.

This sequence joins TRBV3-1 (or the pseudogene TRBV3-2) and TRBJ1-1; D call uncertain. CDR3 length: 14 residues. Germline-derived CDR1 and CDR2 are LGHDT and YNNKEL (reference sequence). Trimming removed 0 bases at V and 5 bases at J, with 10 bases between. Here the CDR3 DNA reads TGTGCCAGCAGCCAAGAAATGTTCGGTACTGAAGCTTTCTTT. It is translated as CASSQEMFGTEAFF.

Only one count was recorded for this clone. The gene calls are TRBV3-1 (or the pseudogene TRBV3-2) and TRBJ2-1; TRBD2 matches at 10 bases. V shed 1 base, J shed 7 bases, and the junction held 10 bases outside the gene matches. The CDR3 contains 17 residues. The germline CDR1 and CDR2 sequences are LGHDT and YNNKEL (reference sequence). The CDR3 sequence is CASSQGISGRVDNEQFF. CDR3 in DNA: TGTGCCAGCAGCCAAGGGATCAGCGGGAGGGTAGATAATGAGCAGTTCTTC.

This chain uses TRBV3-1 (or the pseudogene TRBV3-2) with TRBJ1-1, with a possible D match to TRBD1 (5 bases). This CDR3 has 13 amino acids. Germline CDR1 LGHDT, CDR2 YNNKEL (reference sequence). Between the trimmed V and J ends, which lost 1 base and 6 bases, there was a span of 9 bases. The CDR3 reads CASSQVVRAEAFF. CDR3 bases: TGTGCCAGCAGCCAAGTTGTCAGGGCTGAAGCTTTCTTT.

DNA of the CDR3: TGTGCCAGCAGCCCCGCGGGGGGGAAGGGCACTGAAGCTTTCTTT. It yields the protein CASSPAGGKGTEAFF. V and J are TRBV28 and TRBJ1-1, with D possibly being TRBD1 (5 bases). Trimming shortened V by 6 bases and J by 4 bases, and 18 bases separated the two germline ends. This CDR3 has 15 residues. CDR1 is MDHEN and CDR2 is SYDVKM in the germline V gene.

This chain connects TRBV5-1 to TRBJ2-3; 7 bases line up with TRBD2. Germline CDR1 SGHRS, CDR2 YFSETQ. With V trimmed by 1 base and J by 3 bases, 8 bases remained unmatched. This CDR3 contains 16 residues. DNA for the CDR3: TGCGCCAGCAGCTTGTCTTTCGGGGAGGGGACAGATACGCAGTATTTT. This sequence encodes CASSLSFGEGTDTQYF.

This chain links TRBV7-3 with TRBJ2-1; tentative D call: TRBD2 (5 bases). Looked up from germline, CDR1 is SGHTA and CDR2 is FQGTGA. The germline V and J ends were trimmed by 5 bases and 10 bases, with 12 bases remaining between them. The CDR3 extends over 12 amino acids. The CDR3 protein is CASSPARGEQFF. CDR3 DNA sequence: TGTGCCAGCAGCCCGGCCCGAGGGGAGCAGTTCTTC.

The rearrangement links TRBV6-6 to TRBJ2-1; 13 positions agree with TRBD2. Trimming at V came to 5 bases and at J to 5 bases, leaving 6 bases not matched to a gene. The CDR3 covers 16 residues. CDR1 is MNHNY, CDR2 SVGAGI, per germline (reference sequence). The DNA for the CDR3 is TGTGCCAGCAGTCGAGGACTAGCGGGGGACAACAATGAGCAGTTCTTC. Translating gives CASSRGLAGDNNEQFF.

J is TRBJ2-1 and V is TRBV4-3; D is unresolved. The germline CDR1 and CDR2 sequences are LGHNA and YSLEER. Trimming removed 0 bases from V and 0 bases from J, with 21 bases in between. CDR3 length equals 20 residues. The CDR3 nucleotides read TGCGCCAGCAGCCAAGATCCGCCAGCCGTATCTAGGAGCTCCTACAATGAGCAGTTCTTC. It codes for CASSQDPPAVSRSSYNEQFF.

The rearrangement links TRBV6-2 or TRBV6-3 to TRBJ1-2; a possible D gene is TRBD1 (6 bases). CDR1 is MNHEY, CDR2 SVGEGT, per germline. V lost 3 bases and J 2 bases, leaving 10 bases between the germline ends. The CDR3 has 14 amino acids. CDR3 protein: CASSYGRGNYGYTF. CDR3 sequence (DNA): TGTGCCAGCAGTTATGGCAGGGGAAACTATGGCTACACCTTC.

The chain couples TRBV12-1 to TRBJ1-3; the D call in the table, TRBD1, was not verified against the DNA. TRBV12-1 is recorded as a pseudogene. The CDR3 length is 16 residues. CDR3: CASSTRTGSSGNTIYF. The CDR3 DNA reads TGTGCCAGCAGCACACGGACAGGGAGCTCTGGAAACACCATATATTTT.

This clone was recorded once. The CDR3 here is CASSHRGGDNSPLHF. The CDR3 coding sequence is TGTGCCAGCAGCCATAGAGGGGGGGATAATTCACCCCTCCACTTT. The chain links TRBV6-5 to TRBJ1-6; D might be TRBD1 (6 bases). Germline-derived CDR1 and CDR2 are MNHEY and SVGAGI. CDR3 length: 15 amino acids. V dropped 6 bases and J dropped 5 bases, with 14 bases sitting between them.

This clone has only one observation. The J gene is TRBJ1-4, the V gene TRBV3-1 (or the pseudogene TRBV3-2); 8 nucleotides match TRBD1. This CDR3 has 15 residues. Germline V gene data show CDR1 as LGHDT and CDR2 as YNNKEL (reference sequence). The trim removed 0 bases at V and 7 bases at J, leaving 4 bases unmatched. The CDR3 DNA reads as TGTGCCAGCAGCCAAGATCCTGGGACAGGTGAAAAACTGTTTTTT. Translation: CASSQDPGTGEKLFF.

This clone was counted a few times. The chain is built from TRBV11-2 and TRBJ1-1; TRBD1 agrees at 11 bases. Germline CDR1 reads SGHAT; CDR2 reads FQNNGV. Unmatched junction bases numbered 5, after V lost 2 bases and J lost 0 bases. This CDR3 is built from 17 residues. CDR3 bases: TGTGCCAGCAGCTTAAGGACAGGGGGCGGAATGAACACTGAAGCTTTCTTT. This encodes CASSLRTGGGMNTEAFF.

The rearrangement joins TRBV13 to TRBJ2-7; D is ambiguous. Per the germline V gene, CDR1 is PRHDT and CDR2 is FYEKMQ (reference sequence). This CDR3 contains 13 residues. The germline V and J ends were trimmed by 4 bases and 9 bases, with 16 bases remaining between them. Here the CDR3 DNA reads TGTGCCAGCAGCTCTACCGAAATTGGCGGGCAGTACTTC. Amino acid sequence: CASSSTEIGGQYF. The full variable domain, in which reference TRBV13 and TRBJ2-7 provide the parts outside the CDR3, is AAGVIQSPRHLIKEKRETATLKCYPIPRHDTVYWYQQGPGQDPQFLISFYEKMQSDKGSIPDRFSAQQFSDYHSELNMSSLELGDSALYFCASSSTEIGGQYFGPGTRLTVT.

The rearrangement links TRBV14 to TRBJ1-1, with a possible D match to TRBD1 (6 bases). The CDR3 length is 13 residues. V shed 5 bases and J shed 1 base, with 8 bases lying between them. The germline CDR1 and CDR2 sequences are SGHDN and FVKESK. The CDR3 sequence is CASSSDRNTEAFF. The CDR3 DNA sequence: TGTGCCAGCAGCTCGGACAGGAACACTGAAGCTTTCTTT.

The chain uses TRBV3-1 (or the pseudogene TRBV3-2) and TRBJ2-5; 8 bases align to TRBD2. The CDR3 loop spans 15 amino acids. The J segment lost 4 bases and the V segment lost 3 bases, leaving 7 bases of the junction unmatched. Germline V CDR1 and CDR2: LGHDT, YNNKEL (reference sequence). CDR3 in amino acids: CASSQQAGGPETQYF. For the CDR3, the DNA is TGTGCCAGCAGCCAGCAGGCGGGGGGACCAGAGACCCAGTACTTC.

This rearrangement joins TRBV7-3 to TRBJ2-5; TRBD1 is a possible D gene (5 bases). Trimming cost V 2 bases and J 5 bases, with 15 bases left between them. CDR3 length equals 15 residues. CDR1 SGHTA and CDR2 FQGTGA come from the germline V gene. CDR3 amino acids: CASSLGAETTETQYF. The CDR3 DNA is TGTGCCAGCAGCTTAGGGGCCGAGACCACGGAGACCCAGTACTTC.

This clone turned up a few times. The rearrangement joins TRBV18 to TRBJ1-1; 9 bases map to TRBD1. The V and J ends lost 3 bases and 3 bases, in that order; junction bases with no gene match: 5. CDR1 and CDR2 (germline): KGHSH, LQKENI. This CDR3 contains 15 residues. The CDR3 sequence: CASSPGTGFDTEAFF. CDR3 sequence (DNA): TGTGCCAGCTCACCGGGGACAGGGTTCGACACTGAAGCTTTCTTT.